This TCR beta chain was found in a study of blood T cell repertoires in COVID-19. Study summary: T cells, B-cell-depleted T cells, or PBMCs supplied cDNA or gDNA.

Germline-derived CDR1 and CDR2 are MDHEN and SYDVKM. Trimming removed 2 bases from V and 5 bases from J; junction bases left unmatched: 7. The CDR3 loop spans 15 amino acids. In the original processing: Reference gene primer amplification yielded estimated nucleated cell counts. Profiling relied on immunoSEQ multiplex PCR, and the TCRdb table lists in-frame clones only, not all of them. That table supplies the V and J calls and clone size; D and trimming were determined from the DNA. This sample carries roughly 100,000 clones, around 81% of them seen once, and the ten largest clones take approximately 38%. This clone was recorded a few times.

This sequence was found in an older man with acute or convalescent COVID-19. V gene TRBV28 combines with J gene TRBJ2-5, with 8 bases fitting TRBD2. The source material was peripheral blood. The CDR3 loop is CASSLRVAGPETQYF. The CDR3 bases are TGTGCCAGCAGTTTACGAGTAGCGGGACCGGAGACCCAGTACTTC.